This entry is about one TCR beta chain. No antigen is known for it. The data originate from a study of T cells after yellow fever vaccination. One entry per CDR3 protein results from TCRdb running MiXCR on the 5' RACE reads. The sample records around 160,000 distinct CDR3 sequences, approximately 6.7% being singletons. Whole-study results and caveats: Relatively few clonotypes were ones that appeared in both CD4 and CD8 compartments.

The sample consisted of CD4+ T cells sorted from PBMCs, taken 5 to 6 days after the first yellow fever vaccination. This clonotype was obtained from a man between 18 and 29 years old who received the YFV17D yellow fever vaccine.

CDR3 coding DNA: TGTGCCAGTAAGGGGCCCCTCCAAGAGACCCAGTACTTC. Its protein product is CASKGPLQETQYF. J is TRBJ2-5 and V is TRBV19; D might be TRBD1 (5 bases). This CDR3 contains 13 residues. The germline gives CDR1 LNHDA, CDR2 SQIVND (reference sequence). V was trimmed by 7 bases and J by 1 base, leaving 10 bases between them.